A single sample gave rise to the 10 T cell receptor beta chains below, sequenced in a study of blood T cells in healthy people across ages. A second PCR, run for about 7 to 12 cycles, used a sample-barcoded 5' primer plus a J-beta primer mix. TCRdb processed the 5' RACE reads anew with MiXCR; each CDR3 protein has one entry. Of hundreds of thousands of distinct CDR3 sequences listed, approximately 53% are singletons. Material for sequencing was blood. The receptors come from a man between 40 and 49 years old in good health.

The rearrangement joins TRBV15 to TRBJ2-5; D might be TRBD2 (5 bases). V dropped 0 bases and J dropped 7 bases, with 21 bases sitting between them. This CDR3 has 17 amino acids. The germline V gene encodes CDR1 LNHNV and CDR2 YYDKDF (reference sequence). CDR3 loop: CATSRDSGSGYKGTQYF. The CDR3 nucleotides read TGTGCCACCAGCAGAGATTCGGGGTCGGGCTACAAGGGGACCCAGTACTTC.

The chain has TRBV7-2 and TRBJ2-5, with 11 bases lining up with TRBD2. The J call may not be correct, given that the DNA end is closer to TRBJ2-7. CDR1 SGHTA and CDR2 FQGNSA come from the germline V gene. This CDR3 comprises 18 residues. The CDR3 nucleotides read TGTGCCAGCAGCTTACCCACCTCCACTAGCGGGAGTGCGTACGAGCAGTACTTC. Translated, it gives CASSLPTSTSGSAYEQYF.

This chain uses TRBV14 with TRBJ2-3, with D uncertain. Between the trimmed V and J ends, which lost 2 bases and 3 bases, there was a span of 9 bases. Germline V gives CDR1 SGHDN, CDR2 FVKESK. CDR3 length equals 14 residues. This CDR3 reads CASSQSPRTDTQYF. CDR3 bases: TGTGCCAGCAGCCAATCGCCAAGAACAGATACGCAGTATTTT. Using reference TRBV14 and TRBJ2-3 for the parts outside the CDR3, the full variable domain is EAGVTQFPSHSVIEKGQTVTLRCDPISGHDNLYWYRRVMGKEIKFLLHFVKESKQDESGMPNNRFLAERTGGTYSTLKVQPAELEDSGVYFCASSQSPRTDTQYFGPGTRLTVL.

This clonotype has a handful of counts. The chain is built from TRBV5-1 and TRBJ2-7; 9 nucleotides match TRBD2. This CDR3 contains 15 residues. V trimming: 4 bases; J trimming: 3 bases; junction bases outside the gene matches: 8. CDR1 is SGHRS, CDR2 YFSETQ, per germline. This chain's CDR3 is CASSPRSSGGYEQYF. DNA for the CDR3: TGCGCCAGCAGCCCCCGTAGTAGCGGGGGCTACGAGCAGTACTTC.

The CDR3 is CASSLGVGSNSPLHF. CDR3 in DNA: TGTGCCAGCAGCTTAGGGGTAGGGAGCAATTCACCCCTCCACTTT. This sequence joins TRBV7-2 and TRBJ1-6; no reliable D call. The CDR3 totals 15 residues. Per germline, CDR1 SGHTA and CDR2 FQGNSA. V dropped 1 base and J dropped 7 bases, with 11 bases sitting between them.

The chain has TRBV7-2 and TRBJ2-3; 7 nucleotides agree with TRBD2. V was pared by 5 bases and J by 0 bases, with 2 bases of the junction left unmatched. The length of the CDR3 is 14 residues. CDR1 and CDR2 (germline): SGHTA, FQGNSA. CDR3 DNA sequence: TGTGCCAGCAGCACCGGGGGGAGCACAGATACGCAGTATTTT. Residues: CASSTGGSTDTQYF.

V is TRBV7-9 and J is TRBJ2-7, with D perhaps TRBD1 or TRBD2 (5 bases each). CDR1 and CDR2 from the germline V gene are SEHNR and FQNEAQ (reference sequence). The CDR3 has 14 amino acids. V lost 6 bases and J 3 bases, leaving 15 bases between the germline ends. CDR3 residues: CASRGSGPNYEQYF. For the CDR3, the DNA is TGTGCCAGCAGGGGGTCGGGACCCAACTACGAGCAGTACTTC.

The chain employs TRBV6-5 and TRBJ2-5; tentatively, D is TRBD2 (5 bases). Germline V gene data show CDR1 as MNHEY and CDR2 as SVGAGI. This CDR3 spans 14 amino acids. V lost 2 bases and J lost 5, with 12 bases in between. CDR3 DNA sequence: TGTGCCAGCAGTTACGTCCTCCGGGATGAGACCCAGTACTTC. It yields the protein CASSYVLRDETQYF.

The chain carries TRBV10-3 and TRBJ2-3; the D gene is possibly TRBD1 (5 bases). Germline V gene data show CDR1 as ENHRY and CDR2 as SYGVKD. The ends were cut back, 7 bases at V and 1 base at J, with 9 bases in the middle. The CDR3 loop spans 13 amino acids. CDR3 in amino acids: CAITDRRTDTQYF. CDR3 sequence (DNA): TGTGCCATCACCGACAGACGCACAGATACGCAGTATTTT.

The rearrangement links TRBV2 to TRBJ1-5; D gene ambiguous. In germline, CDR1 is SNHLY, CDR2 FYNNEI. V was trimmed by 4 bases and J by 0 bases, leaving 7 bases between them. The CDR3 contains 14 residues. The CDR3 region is CASSVYHSNQPQHF. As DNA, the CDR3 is TGTGCCAGCAGTGTGTATCATAGCAATCAGCCCCAGCATTTT. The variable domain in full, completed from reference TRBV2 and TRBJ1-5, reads EPEVTQTPSHQVTQMGQEVILRCVPISNHLYFYWYRQILGQKVEFLVSFYNNEISEKSEIFDDQFSVERPDGSNFTLKIRSTKLEDSAMYFCASSVYHSNQPQHFGDGTRLSIL.